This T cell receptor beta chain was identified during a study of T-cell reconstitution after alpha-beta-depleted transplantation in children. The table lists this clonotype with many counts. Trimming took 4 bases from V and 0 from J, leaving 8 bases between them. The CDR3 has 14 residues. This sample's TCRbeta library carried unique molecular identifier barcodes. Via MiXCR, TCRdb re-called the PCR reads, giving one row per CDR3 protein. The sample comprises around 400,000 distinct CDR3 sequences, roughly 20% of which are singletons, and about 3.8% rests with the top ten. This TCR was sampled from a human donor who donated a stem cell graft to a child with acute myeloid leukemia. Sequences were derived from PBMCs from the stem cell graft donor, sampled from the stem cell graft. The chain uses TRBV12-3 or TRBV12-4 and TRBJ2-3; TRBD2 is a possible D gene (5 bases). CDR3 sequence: CASSSGMSTDTQYF. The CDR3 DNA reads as TGTGCCAGCAGTTCGGGAATGAGCACAGATACGCAGTATTTT.